Only a few counts were recorded for the clone carrying this T cell receptor beta chain. The antigen is undetermined. These data originate in a study of T cells after yellow fever vaccination. Each CDR3 protein gets one entry after TCRdb re-called the 5' RACE reads with MiXCR. The repertoire holds 300,000 to 350,000 distinct CDR3 sequences, with almost 4% as singletons. CDR1 and CDR2 from the germline V gene are LNHNV and YYDKDF (reference sequence). Trimming took off 1 base at V and 0 bases at J, with 16 bases between the two ends. The CDR3 spans 18 residues. Overall study results and limits: A weaker secondary response peaked on day 5, the primary on day 15. After the booster, 96% of CD4 and 88% of CD8 primary-response clones were re-detected. Although most clonotypes did not, a small share appeared in both CD4 and CD8 compartments. Researchers cautioned that FACS-sorted repertoires could harbor abundant clonotypes contaminating from the bulk population.

The gene calls are TRBV15 and TRBJ2-4; D gene ambiguous. Sequencing used PBMCs, obtained 5 days after the yellow fever booster vaccination. This clonotype was sampled from a man aged 18 to 29 who received the YFV17D yellow fever vaccine. Here the CDR3 DNA reads TGTGCCACCAGCAGAGCCCAGGATCGGCAGCTAGCCAAAAACATTCAGTACTTC. It is translated as CATSRAQDRQLAKNIQYF.